Reported below is one TCR beta chain. Its antigen is undetermined. This sample was taken from a study of cytomegalovirus exposure and HLA in healthy donors. Study-wide results and limits: Compared with the approximately 680-donor mean, an Asian-associated ancestry cluster reportedly had fewer N-insertions, according to a later analysis. The study recorded about 160 TCR beta chains that were cytomegalovirus-associated. Most likely, a cluster of highly shared sequence variants arose as a sequencing artifact.

PCR amplification relied on 60 Vbeta primers (plus 13 Jbeta primers). The data were produced by immunoSEQ multiplex PCR, yet TCRdb's version contains in-frame clones alone and is incomplete. The sample includes around 100,000 clones, roughly 72% seen only once; the top ten take roughly 4.9%. The receptor's source is a woman aged 18-29 years in good health and CMV-seropositive. Sequences were obtained from PBMCs.

This CDR3 is CASSASGSPSEQYF. The CDR3 nucleotides read TGTGCCAGCAGTGCCAGCGGGAGTCCTTCCGAGCAGTACTTC. This chain uses TRBV27 with TRBJ2-7; 8 bases fit TRBD2. V shed 5 bases and J 6 bases; nucleotides not matched to a gene: 9. The CDR3 sequence is 14 residues long. The germline V gene has CDR1 MNHEY and CDR2 SMNVEV (reference sequence).